Below, 8 T cell receptor beta chains from the same sample are listed, as sequenced in a study of somatic mutations in cytotoxic T cells in rheumatoid arthritis listed by TCRdb under 2017. Libraries were prepared through the immunoSEQ multiplex PCR assay. The clones in this table, taken by TCRdb from immuneACCESS, are in-frame only. Not every clone is retained; where verified, under half of the shortfall comes from an unresolved V gene, and the cause of the rest is unknown. The table for this sample lists 4,500 to 5,000 clones; over 70% of them were counted only once. The ten largest account for roughly two fifths of the sample. Sequencing was done on a sample of CD8+ T cells sorted from blood. Receptor source: a man between 70 and 80 years old with rheumatoid arthritis.

The chain uses TRBV7-2 and TRBJ2-7; 9 bases are a match to TRBD2. Germline V gene lookup returns CDR1 SGHTA and CDR2 FQGNSA. The CDR3 sequence is 16 residues long. Losses at the gene ends were 1 base for V and 3 bases for J; bases not matched to a gene: 7. The CDR3 is CASSLVSRGGLYEQYF. In nucleotides, the CDR3 is TGTGCCAGCAGCTTAGTGTCGCGGGGGGGCCTCTACGAGCAGTACTTC.

V and J are TRBV7-3 and TRBJ2-3, with TRBD2 as a possible D gene (5 bases). Trimming left V 4 bases short and J 6 bases short, with 20 bases between. This CDR3 region has 16 residues. Germline-derived CDR1 and CDR2 are SGHTA and FQGTGA. The CDR3 here is CASSSYRAPAVDTQYF. The CDR3 nucleotides read TGTGCCAGCAGCTCCTATCGGGCCCCAGCGGTGGATACGCAGTATTTT.

The chain is built from TRBV11-3 and TRBJ2-1; 8 nucleotides match TRBD2. V shed 5 bases and J 4 bases; nucleotides not matched to a gene: 10. The CDR3 is made up of 16 amino acids. Germline V gene sequence: CDR1 SGHNT, CDR2 YENEEA. This CDR3 reads CASSARWAGGYNEQFF. In DNA form, the CDR3 reads TGTGCCAGCAGCGCCAGATGGGCGGGGGGATACAATGAGCAGTTCTTC.

DNA for the CDR3: TGTGCCAGCAGTTTGACGGCGACTAGCGGGGGGTTCTTC. It yields the protein CASSLTATSGGFF. V and J are TRBV6-5 and TRBJ2-1; TRBD2 aligns across 12 bases. CDR1 MNHEY and CDR2 SVGAGI come from the germline V gene. V was clipped by 4 bases and J by 15 bases; unmatched bases: 7. This CDR3 has 13 residues.

The rearrangement links TRBV14 to TRBJ2-1; the D is unclear. Germline V gives CDR1 SGHDN, CDR2 FVKESK. The CDR3 runs 16 residues. Trimming shortened V by 3 bases and J by 0 bases, and 12 bases separated the two germline ends. CDR3 in amino acids: CASSHEFASSYNEQFF. CDR3 in DNA: TGTGCCAGCAGCCATGAGTTTGCAAGCTCCTACAATGAGCAGTTCTTC. The variable domain in full, completed from reference TRBV14 and TRBJ2-1, reads EAGVTQFPSHSVIEKGQTVTLRCDPISGHDNLYWYRRVMGKEIKFLLHFVKESKQDESGMPNNRFLAERTGGTYSTLKVQPAELEDSGVYFCASSHEFASSYNEQFFGPGTRLTVL.

The gene calls are TRBV11-2 and TRBJ2-3, with TRBD1 matching 11 bases. This CDR3 contains 16 residues. Losses at the gene ends were 4 bases for V and 3 bases for J; bases not matched to a gene: 6. Germline V gene sequence: CDR1 SGHAT, CDR2 FQNNGV. For the CDR3, the DNA is TGTGCCAGCAGCTCCCTCGGACAGGGGGCTACAGATACGCAGTATTTT. Protein product: CASSSLGQGATDTQYF.

V usage is TRBV7-6 and J usage is TRBJ2-7, with TRBD2 as a possible D gene (6 bases). Germline V gene sequence: CDR1 SGHVS, CDR2 FNYEAQ. The CDR3 totals 15 residues. V shed 1 base and J shed 1 base, with 11 bases lying between them. CDR3 DNA: TGTGCCAGCAGCTTAGAGGCCGGGGGATCCTACGAGCAGTACTTC. Its protein product is CASSLEAGGSYEQYF.

This sequence joins TRBV4-1 and TRBJ2-1; TRBD1 matches at 7 bases. Germline assignment: CDR1 MGHRA and CDR2 YSYEKL. V gave up 1 base and J gave up 6 bases; unmatched junction bases: 6. This CDR3 spans 15 amino acids. The DNA of the CDR3 is TGCGCCAGCAGCCAAGGGCAGGGGGTGAGCAATGAGCAGTTCTTC. Protein sequence: CASSQGQGVSNEQFF.